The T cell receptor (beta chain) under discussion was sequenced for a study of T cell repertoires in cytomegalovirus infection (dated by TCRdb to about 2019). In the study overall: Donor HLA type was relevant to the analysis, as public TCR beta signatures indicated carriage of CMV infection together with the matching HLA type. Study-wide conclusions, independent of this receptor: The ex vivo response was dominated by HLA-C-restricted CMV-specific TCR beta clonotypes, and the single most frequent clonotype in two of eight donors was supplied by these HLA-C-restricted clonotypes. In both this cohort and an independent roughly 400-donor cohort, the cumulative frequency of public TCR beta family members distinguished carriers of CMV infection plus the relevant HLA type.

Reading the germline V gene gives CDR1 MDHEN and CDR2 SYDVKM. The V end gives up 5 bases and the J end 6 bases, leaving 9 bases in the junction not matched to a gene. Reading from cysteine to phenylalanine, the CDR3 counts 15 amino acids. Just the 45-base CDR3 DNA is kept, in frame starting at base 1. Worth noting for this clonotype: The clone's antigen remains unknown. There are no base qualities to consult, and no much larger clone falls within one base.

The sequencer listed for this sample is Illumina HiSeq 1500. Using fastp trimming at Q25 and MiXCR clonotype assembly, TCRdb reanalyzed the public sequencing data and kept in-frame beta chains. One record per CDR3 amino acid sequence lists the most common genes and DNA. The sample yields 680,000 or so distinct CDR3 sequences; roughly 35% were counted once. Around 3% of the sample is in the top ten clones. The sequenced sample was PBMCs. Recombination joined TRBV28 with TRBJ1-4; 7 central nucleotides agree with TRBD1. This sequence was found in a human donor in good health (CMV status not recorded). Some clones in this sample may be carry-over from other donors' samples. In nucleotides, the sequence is TGTGCCAGCAGTCAACCAGGGGGTTTAGATGAAAAACTGTTTTTT. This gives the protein CASSQPGGLDEKLFF.